Reported below is one T cell receptor (beta chain). The sample originates from a study of blood T cell repertoires in COVID-19. Study at large: There were acute and convalescent COVID-19 samples, and they came from the United States, Italy and Spain. Sample material is recorded as cDNA or gDNA derived from T cells, B-cell-depleted T cells, or PBMCs.

Germline V CDR1 and CDR2: SQVTM, ANQGSEA. The CDR3 contains 9 residues. V dropped 2 bases and J dropped 12 bases, with 6 bases sitting between them. Enrolled during active infection, Seattle patients were then followed longitudinally. In the original analysis: Amplified reference gene primers provided the basis for estimating nucleated cell counts. Measured with immunoSEQ multiplex PCR; TCRdb has only the in-frame clones, and not every one. V and J calls and clone size are those listed in that table; D and trimming were worked out from the DNA. The table lists fewer than 300,000 clones, approximately 93% of them singletons, with 2.2% in the top ten.

What was sequenced was peripheral blood. The TCR sequence derives from a woman in her twenties or thirties with COVID-19, enrolled during active disease. The chain links TRBV29-1 to TRBJ2-3, with unresolved D. The CDR3 reads CSVEPGQYF. DNA of the CDR3: TGCAGCGTTGAACCAGGCCAGTATTTT.